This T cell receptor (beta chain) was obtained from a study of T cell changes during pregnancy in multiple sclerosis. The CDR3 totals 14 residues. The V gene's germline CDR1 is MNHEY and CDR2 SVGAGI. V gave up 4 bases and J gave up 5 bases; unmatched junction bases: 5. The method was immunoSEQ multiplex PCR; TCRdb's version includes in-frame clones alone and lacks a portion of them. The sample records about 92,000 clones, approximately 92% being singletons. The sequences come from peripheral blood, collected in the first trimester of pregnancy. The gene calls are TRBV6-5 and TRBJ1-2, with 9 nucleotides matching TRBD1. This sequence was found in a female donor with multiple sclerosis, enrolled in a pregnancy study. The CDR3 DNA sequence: TGTGCCAGCAGTTCGAACAGGGGGCCATATGGCTACACCTTC. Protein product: CASSSNRGPYGYTF.